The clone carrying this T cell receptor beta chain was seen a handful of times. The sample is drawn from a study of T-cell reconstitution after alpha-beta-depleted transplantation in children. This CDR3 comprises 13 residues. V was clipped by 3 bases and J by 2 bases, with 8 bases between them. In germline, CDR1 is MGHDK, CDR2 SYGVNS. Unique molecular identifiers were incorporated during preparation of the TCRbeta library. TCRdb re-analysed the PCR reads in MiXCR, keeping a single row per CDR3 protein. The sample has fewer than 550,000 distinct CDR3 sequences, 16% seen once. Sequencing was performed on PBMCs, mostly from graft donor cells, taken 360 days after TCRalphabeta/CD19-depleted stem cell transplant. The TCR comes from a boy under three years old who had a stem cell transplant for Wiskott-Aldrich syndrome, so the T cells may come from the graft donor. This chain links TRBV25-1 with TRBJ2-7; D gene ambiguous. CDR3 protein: CASSDSSAYEQYF. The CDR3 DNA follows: TGTGCCAGCAGTGATAGTTCCGCCTACGAGCAGTACTTC.